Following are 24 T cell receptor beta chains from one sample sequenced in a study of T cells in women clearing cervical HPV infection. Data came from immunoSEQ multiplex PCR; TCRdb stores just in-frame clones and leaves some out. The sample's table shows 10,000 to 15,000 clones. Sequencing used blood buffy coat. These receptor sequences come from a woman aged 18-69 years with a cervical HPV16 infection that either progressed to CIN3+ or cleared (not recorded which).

CDR3 DNA (partial): TGTGCCAGTAGTATGGGCTCTAGTCGGGGGGGGCCTTACGAG. Translation gives CASSMGSSRGGPYE. The whole CDR3 protein reads CASSMGSSRGGPYEQYF. The chain uses TRBV19 and TRBJ2-7, with 8 bases fitting TRBD2. The CDR3 end falls 3 residues outside the read, so it is completed with the germline J gene. J was trimmed by 4 bases and V by 3 bases; bases with no gene match: 14. Germline lookup yields CDR1 LNHDA and CDR2 SQIVND (reference sequence). This CDR3 is 17 amino acids long.

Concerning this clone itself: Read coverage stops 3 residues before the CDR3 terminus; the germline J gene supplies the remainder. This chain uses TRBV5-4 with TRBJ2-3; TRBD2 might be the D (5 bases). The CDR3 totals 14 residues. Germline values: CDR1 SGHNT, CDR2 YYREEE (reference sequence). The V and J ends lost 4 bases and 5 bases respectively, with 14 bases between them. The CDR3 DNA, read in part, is TGTGCCAGCAGCAAGGGTGGTGCGGGAGATACG. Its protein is CASSKGGAGDT. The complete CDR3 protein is CASSKGGAGDTQYF.

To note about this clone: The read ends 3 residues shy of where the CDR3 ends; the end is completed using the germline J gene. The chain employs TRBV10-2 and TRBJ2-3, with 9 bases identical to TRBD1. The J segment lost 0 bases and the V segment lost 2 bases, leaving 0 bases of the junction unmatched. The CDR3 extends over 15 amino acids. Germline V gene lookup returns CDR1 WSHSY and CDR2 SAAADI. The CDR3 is CASSEGQGSTDTQYF. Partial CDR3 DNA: TGCGCCAGCAGTGAGGGACAGGGGAGCACAGATACG.

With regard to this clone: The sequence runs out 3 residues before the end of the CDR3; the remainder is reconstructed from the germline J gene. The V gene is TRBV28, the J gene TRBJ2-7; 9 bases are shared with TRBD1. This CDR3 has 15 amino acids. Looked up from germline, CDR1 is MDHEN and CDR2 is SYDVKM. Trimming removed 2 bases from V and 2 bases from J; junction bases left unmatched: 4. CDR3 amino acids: CASSLGTGLAYEQYF. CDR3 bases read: TGTGCCAGCAGTTTAGGGACAGGGTTGGCCTACGAG.

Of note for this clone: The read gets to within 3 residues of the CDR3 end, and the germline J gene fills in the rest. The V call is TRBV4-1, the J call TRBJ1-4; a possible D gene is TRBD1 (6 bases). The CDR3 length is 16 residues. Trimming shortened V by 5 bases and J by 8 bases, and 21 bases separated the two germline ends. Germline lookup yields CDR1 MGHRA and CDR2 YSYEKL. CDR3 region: CASSSGPGASWEKLFF. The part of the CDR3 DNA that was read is TGCGCCAGCAGCTCCGGGCCAGGGGCCAGTTGGGAAAAA.

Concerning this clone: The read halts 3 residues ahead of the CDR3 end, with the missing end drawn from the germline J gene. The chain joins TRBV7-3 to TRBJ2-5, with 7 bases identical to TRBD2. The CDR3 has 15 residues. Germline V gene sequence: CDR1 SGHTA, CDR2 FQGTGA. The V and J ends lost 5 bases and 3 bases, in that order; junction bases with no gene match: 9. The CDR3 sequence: CASSLAAGTKETQYF. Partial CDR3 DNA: TGTGCCAGCAGCCTAGCCGCTGGGACTAAAGAGACC.

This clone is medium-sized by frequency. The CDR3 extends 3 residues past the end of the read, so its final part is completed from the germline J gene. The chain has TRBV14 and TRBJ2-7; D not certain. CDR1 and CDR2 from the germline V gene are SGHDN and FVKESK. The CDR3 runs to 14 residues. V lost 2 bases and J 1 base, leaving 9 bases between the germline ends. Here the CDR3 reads CASSQKSYSYEQYF. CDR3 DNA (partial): TGTGCCAGCAGCCAAAAAAGCTATTCCTACGAG.

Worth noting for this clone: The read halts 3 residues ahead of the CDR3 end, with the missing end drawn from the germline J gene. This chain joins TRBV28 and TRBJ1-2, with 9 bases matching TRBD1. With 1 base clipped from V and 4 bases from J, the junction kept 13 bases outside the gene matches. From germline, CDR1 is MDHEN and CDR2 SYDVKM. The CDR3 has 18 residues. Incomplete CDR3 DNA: TGTGCCAGCAGTTTATTAGGCCCGGGACAGGGACTAGGCTATGGC. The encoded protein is CASSLLGPGQGLGYG. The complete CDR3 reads CASSLLGPGQGLGYGYTF.

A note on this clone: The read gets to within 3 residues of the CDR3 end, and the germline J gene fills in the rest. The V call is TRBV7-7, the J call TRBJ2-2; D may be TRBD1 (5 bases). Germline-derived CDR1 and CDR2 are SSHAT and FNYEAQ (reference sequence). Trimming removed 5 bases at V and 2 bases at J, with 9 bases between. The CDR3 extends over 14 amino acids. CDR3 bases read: TGTGCCAGCAGCCTGACAGATAACACCGGGGAG. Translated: CASSLTDNTGE. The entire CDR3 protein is CASSLTDNTGELFF.

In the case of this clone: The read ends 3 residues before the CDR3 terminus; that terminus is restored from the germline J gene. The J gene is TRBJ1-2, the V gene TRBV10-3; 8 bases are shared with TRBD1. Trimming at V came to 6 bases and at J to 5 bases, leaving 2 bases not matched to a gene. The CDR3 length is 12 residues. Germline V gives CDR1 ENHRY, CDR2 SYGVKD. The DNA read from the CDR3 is TGTGCCATCAGCCGGGACAGGTATGGC. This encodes CAISRDRYG. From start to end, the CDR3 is CAISRDRYGYTF.

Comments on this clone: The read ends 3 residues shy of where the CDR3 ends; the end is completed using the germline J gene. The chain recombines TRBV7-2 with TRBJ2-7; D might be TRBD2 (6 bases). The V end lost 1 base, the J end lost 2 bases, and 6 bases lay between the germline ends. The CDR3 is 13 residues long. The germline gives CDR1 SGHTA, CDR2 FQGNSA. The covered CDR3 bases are TGTGCCAGCAGCTTAGGGACTACCTACGAG. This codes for CASSLGTTYE. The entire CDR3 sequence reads CASSLGTTYEQYF.

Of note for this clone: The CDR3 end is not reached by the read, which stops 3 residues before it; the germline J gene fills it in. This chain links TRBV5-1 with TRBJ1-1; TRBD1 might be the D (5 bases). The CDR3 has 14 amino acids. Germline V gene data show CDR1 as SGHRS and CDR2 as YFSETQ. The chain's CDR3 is CASSWNSDSRRAFF. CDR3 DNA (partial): TGCGCCAGCAGCTGGAATTCTGACAGCCGCCGA.

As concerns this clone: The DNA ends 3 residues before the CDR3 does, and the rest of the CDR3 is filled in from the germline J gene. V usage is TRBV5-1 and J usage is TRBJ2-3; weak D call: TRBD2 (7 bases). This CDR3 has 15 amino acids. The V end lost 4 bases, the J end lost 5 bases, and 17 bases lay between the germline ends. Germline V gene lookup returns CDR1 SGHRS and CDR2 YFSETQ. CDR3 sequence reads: CASSADGGAEDTQYF. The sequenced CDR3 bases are TGCGCCAGCAGCGCTGATGGGGGGGCGGAAGATACG.

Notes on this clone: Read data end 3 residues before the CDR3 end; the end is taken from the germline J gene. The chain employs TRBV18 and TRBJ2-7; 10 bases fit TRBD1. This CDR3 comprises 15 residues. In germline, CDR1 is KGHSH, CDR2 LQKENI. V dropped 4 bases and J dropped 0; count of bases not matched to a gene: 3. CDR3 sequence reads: CASSRDRGSSYEQYF. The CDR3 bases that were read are TGTGCCAGCTCACGGGACAGGGGCTCCTCCTACGAG.

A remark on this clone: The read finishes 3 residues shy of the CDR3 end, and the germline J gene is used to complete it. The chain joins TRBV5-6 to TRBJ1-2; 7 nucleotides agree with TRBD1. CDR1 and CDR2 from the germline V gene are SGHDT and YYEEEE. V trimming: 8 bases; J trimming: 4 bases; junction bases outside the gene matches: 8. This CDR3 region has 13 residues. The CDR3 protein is CASSSGQLYGYTF. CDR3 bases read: TGTGCCAGTTCCTCGGGACAGCTCTATGGC.

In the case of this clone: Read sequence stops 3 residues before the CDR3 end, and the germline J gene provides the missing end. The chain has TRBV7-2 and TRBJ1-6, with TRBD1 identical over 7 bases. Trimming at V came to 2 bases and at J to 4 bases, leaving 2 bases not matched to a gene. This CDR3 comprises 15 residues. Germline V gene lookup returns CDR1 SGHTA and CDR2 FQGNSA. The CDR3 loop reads CASSLSGQYNSPLHF. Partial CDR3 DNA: TGTGCCAGCAGCTTATCGGGACAGTATAATTCACCC.

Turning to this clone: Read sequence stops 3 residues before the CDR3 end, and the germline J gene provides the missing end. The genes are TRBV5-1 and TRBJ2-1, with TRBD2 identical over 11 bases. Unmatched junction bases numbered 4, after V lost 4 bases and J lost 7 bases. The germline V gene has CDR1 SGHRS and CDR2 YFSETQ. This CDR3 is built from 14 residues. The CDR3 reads CASSNSGGANEQFF. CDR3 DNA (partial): TGCGCCAGCAGCAATAGCGGGGGGGCAAATGAG.

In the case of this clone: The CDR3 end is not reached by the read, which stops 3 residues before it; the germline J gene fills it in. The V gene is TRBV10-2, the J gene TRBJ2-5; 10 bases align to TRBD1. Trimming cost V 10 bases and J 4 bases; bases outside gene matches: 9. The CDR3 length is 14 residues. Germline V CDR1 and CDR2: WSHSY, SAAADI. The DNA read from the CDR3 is TGCGCCACCGGGGACAGGGGAGGTGGAGAGACC. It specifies CATGDRGGGET. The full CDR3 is CATGDRGGGETQYF.

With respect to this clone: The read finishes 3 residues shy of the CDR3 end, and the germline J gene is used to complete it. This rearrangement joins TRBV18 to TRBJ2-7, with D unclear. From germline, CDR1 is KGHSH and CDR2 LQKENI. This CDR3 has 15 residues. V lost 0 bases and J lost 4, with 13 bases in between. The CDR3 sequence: CASSPPVRSRYEQYF. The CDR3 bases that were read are TGTGCCAGCTCACCACCTGTCCGGTCTCGGTACGAG.

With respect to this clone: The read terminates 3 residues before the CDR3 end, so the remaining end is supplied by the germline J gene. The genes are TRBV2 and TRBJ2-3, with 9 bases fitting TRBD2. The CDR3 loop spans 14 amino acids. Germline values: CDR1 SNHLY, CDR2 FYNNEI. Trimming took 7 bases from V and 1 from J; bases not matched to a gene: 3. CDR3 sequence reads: CASKVAGGTDTQYF. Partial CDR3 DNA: TGTGCCAGCAAGGTAGCGGGGGGCACAGATACG.

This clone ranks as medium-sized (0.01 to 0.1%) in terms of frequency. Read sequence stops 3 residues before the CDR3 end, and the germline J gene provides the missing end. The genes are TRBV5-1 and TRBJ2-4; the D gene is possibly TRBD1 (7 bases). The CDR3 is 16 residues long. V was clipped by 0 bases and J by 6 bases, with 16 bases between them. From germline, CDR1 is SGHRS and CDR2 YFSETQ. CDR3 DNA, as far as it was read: TGCGCCAGCAGCTTGGAGGGGGGCAGGGGGGCAAACATT. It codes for CASSLEGGRGANI. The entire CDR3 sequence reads CASSLEGGRGANIQYF.

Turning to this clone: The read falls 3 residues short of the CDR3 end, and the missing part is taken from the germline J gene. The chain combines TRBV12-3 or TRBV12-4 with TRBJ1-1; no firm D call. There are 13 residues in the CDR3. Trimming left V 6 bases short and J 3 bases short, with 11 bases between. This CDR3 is CASSTQEDTEAFF. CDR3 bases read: TGTGCCAGCAGCACCCAGGAAGACACTGAA.

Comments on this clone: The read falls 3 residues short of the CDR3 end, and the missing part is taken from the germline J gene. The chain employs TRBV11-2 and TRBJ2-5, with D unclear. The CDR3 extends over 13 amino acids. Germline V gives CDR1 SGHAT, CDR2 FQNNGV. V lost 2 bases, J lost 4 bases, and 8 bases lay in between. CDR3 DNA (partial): TGTGCCAGCAGCTTATACCCAGGAGAGACC. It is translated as CASSLYPGET. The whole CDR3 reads CASSLYPGETQYF.

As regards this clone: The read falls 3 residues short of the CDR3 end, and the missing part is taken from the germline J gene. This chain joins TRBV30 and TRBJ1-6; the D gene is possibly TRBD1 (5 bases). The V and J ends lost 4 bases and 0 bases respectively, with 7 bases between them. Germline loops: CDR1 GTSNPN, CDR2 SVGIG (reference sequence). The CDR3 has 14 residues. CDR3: CAWKGYSYNSPLHF. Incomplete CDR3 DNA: TGTGCCTGGAAGGGGTACTCCTATAATTCACCC.